This T cell receptor (beta chain) appears in the sequencing data of a study of blood T cell repertoires in COVID-19. Across the whole study: Samples representing acute and convalescent COVID-19 were sourced from the United States, Italy and Spain. PBMCs, B-cell-depleted T cells, or T cells were the source of the cDNA or gDNA that made up the material.

Per the study methods: The assay estimated nucleated cells by amplifying reference gene primers. Here immunoSEQ multiplex PCR was the method, and the copy in TCRdb shows in-frame clones only, minus some. V, J and clone size derive from that table, while D and trimming were established from the DNA sequence. This sample has about 250,000 clones, with approximately 88% found just once. There are 13 residues in the CDR3. CDR1 is LNHDA, CDR2 SQIVND, per germline (reference sequence). Trimming pared 6 bases from V and 5 bases from J, leaving 13 bases between. Seattle enrolled patients during active infection and tracked them longitudinally.

The sample consisted of peripheral blood. The sequence was collected from a woman aged 30 to 39 with COVID-19, enrolled during active disease. The gene calls are TRBV19 and TRBJ1-1; tentative D call: TRBD1 (6 bases). Here the CDR3 reads CASRTNRVTEAFF. CDR3 coding DNA: TGTGCCAGTAGGACAAACAGGGTTACTGAAGCTTTCTTT.